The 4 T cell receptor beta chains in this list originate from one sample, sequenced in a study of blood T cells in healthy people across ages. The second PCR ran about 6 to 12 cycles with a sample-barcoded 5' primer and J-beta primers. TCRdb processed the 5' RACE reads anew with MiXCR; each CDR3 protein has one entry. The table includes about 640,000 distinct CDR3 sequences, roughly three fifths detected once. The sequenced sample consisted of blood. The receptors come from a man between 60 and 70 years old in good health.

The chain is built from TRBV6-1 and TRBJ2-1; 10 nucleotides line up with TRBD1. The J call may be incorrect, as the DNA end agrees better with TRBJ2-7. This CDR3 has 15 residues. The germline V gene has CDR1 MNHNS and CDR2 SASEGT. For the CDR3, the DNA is TGTGCCAGCAGTGGCGACAGGGGGCCCTACAATGAGCAGTACTTC. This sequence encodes CASSGDRGPYNEQYF.

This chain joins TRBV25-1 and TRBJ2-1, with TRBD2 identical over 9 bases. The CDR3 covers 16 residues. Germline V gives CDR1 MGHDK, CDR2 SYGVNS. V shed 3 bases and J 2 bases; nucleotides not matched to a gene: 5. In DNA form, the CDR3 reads TGTGCCAGCAGTGAGTCGGGCGGGGGGGCCTACAATGAGCAGTTCTTC. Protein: CASSESGGGAYNEQFF.

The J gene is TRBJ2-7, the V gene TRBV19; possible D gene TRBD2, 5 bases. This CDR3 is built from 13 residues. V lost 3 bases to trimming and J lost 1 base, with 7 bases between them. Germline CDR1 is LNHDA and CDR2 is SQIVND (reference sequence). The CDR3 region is CASSMERSYEQYF. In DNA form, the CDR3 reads TGTGCCAGTAGTATGGAGCGGTCCTACGAGCAGTACTTC.

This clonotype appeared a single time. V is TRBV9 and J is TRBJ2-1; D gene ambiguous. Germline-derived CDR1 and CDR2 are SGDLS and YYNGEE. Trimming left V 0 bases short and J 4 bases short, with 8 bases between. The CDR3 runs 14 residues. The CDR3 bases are TGTGCCAGCAGCGTAGCTCGAGAGTACAATGAGCAGTTCTTC. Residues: CASSVAREYNEQFF.